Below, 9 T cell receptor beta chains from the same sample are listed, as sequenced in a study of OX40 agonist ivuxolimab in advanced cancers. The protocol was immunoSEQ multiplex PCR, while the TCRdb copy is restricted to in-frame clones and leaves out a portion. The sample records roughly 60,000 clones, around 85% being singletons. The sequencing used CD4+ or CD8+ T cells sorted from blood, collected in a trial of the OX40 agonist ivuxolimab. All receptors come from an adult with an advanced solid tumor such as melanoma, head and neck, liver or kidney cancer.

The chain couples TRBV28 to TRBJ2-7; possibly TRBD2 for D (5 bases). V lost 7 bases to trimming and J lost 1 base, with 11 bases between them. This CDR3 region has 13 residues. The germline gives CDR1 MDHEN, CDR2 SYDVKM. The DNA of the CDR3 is TGTGCCAGCACCATGGACTCTTCCTACGAGCAGTACTTC. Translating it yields CASTMDSSYEQYF.

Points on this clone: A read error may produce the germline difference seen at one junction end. This chain's CDR3 is CASIRTGTGIF. DNA of the CDR3: TGTGCCAGCATAAGAACCGGGACAGGCATCTTC. The chain couples TRBV6-4 to TRBJ2-7; 8 bases agree with TRBD1. Germline V gives CDR1 MRHNA, CDR2 SNTAGT. CDR3 size: 11 residues.

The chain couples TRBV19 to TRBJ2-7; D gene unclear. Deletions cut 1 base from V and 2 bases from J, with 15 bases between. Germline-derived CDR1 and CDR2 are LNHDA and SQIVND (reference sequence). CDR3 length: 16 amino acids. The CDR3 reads CASSIGRRESTYEQYF. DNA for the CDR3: TGTGCCAGTAGTATAGGAAGAAGGGAATCAACCTACGAGCAGTACTTC. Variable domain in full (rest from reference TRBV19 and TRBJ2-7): DGGITQSPKYLFRKEGQNVTLSCEQNLNHDAMYWYRQDPGQGLRLIYYSQIVNDFQKGDIAEGYSVSREKKESFPLTVTSAQKNPTAFYLCASSIGRRESTYEQYFGPGTRLTVT.

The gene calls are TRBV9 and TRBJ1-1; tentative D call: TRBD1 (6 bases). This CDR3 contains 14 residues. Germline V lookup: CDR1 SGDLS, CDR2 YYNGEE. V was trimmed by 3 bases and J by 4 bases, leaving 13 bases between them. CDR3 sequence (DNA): TGTGCCAGCAGCGAGACCTCCAGGGGCACTGAAGCTTTCTTT. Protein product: CASSETSRGTEAFF.

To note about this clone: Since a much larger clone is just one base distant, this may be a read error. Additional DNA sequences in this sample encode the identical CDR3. In DNA form, the CDR3 reads TGTGCCACCAACGTCAGGGGCTCAAGTCAGCCCCAGCATTTT. Its translation is CATNVRGSSQPQHF. The rearrangement links TRBV15 to TRBJ1-5; D might be TRBD1 (6 bases). The CDR3 consists of 14 residues. Trimming took off 7 bases at V and 6 bases at J, with 16 bases between the two ends. Germline CDR1 LNHNV, CDR2 YYDKDF (reference sequence).

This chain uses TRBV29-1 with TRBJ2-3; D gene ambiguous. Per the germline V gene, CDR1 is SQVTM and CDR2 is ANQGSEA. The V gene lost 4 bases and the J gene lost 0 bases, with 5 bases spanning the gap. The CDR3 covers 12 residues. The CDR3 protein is CSVVGSTDTQYF. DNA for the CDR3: TGCAGCGTTGTAGGGAGCACAGATACGCAGTATTTT.

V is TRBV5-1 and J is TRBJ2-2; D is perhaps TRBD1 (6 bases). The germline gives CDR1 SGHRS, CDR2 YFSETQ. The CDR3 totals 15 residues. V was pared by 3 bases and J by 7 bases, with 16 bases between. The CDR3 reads CASSSNTGYGGELFF. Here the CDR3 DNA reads TGCGCCAGCAGCTCAAATACAGGGTATGGCGGGGAGCTGTTTTTT.

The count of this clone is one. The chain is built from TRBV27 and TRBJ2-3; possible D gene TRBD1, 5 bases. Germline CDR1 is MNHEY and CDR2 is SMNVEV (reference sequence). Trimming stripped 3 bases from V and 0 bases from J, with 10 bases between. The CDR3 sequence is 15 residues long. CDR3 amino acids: CASSFGAGSTDTQYF. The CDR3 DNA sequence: TGTGCCAGCAGTTTCGGTGCAGGGAGCACAGATACGCAGTATTTT.

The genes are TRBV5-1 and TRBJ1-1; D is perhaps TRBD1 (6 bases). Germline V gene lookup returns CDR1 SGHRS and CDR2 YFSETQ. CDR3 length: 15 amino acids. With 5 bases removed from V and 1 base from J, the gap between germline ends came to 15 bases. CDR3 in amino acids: CASSRTTGTNTEAFF. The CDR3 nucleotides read TGCGCCAGCAGTCGGACAACAGGGACGAACACTGAAGCTTTCTTT. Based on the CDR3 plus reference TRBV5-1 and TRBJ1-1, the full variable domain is KAGVTQTPRYLIKTRGQQVTLSCSPISGHRSVSWYQQTPGQGLQFLFEYFSETQRNKGNFPGRFSGRQFSNSRSEMNVSTLELGDSALYLCASSRTTGTNTEAFFGQGTRLTVV.